This T cell receptor (beta chain) was documented in a study of identical twins (dated by TCRdb to 2016 to 2017). As for the study more broadly: To test whether fetal clonotypes persist, this study deep-sequenced TCR alpha and beta repertoires from monozygotic twins, from unrelated adults of various ages, and from cord blood. Replicate twin experiments were performed at different times using different library preparation protocols to rule out contamination. Findings and caveats that apply to the study as a whole: Compared with coincidental sharing between unrelated individuals, an excess of low generation-probability sequences was observed among out-of-frame TCR alpha sequences shared between twins. Recombination models systematically underestimated out-of-frame TCR alpha sharing in monozygotic twins but agreed with sharing between unrelated individuals. Abundant cord blood beta clonotypes carried fewer insertions; young adult naive repertoires showed a weaker similar trend, while memory repertoires showed none. A weaker excess of twin sharing was found in beta out-of-frame sequences because the signal-to-noise ratio was lowered by fewer shared sequences. Because the same donors could not be followed over many years, conclusions were based on cross-sectional statistical analysis. Zero-insertion analyses could be partly confounded by invariant T cells such as MAIT and iNKT, though diverse VJ usage argued against such confounding for most clonotypes.

This clonotype was recorded a few times. Its antigen remains undetermined. Qualities for individual bases were not recorded, and no much larger clone is one base off. All donors were healthy Caucasians. Preparation of the library involved 5' RACE. The listed sequencing device is Illumina HiSeq 2000. Template switching introduced a universal primer binding site; the final cDNA contained a unique molecular identifier, enabling accurate counting of TCR cDNA molecules. Specific primers in the conserved constant-segment region were used to synthesize first-strand cDNA for the TCR alpha and beta chains. Each cDNA library was double barcoded, with a SMART-Mk sample barcode plus Illumina barcodes, to control for contamination. TruSeq adapter sequences and Illumina sample barcodes were added in two successive PCR steps. TCR alpha and beta cDNA libraries were sequenced on the Illumina HiSeq platform with custom primers. The published analysis was carried out like this. Unique molecular identifiers were extracted from raw reads with MiGEC, and CDR3 positions were determined with MiXCR. Recombination models were inferred per individual with the repgenHMM and IGoR tools using an EM algorithm. Shared clonotypes were analyzed with the tcR package in R, and sharing was normalized by the product of cloneset sizes. Out-of-frame nonproductive sequences were analyzed to study raw recombination free of thymic and clonal selection effects. TCRdb passed the public sequencing reads through fastp at Q25 and MiXCR, retaining productive beta sequences. Rows are unified per CDR3 protein, each entry keeping the most common DNA and genes. The V and J calls were not made by the authors but by TCRdb's processing. For this sample there are 1.5 million to 2 million distinct CDR3 sequences; more than 30% appear just once. The ten largest clones take up about 0.3% of the sample.

The germline V gene encodes CDR1 LNHDA and CDR2 SQIVND (reference sequence). Trimming takes 2 bases from V and 2 bases from J, and the germline ends sit 9 bases apart. The CDR3 has 14 amino acids, counting the end cysteine and phenylalanine. Only the CDR3 DNA stays, 42 bases, in frame from base 1. Sequencing used cord blood. This TCR came from a newborn girl in good health. The receptor chain draws on TRBV19 and TRBJ2-5, with TRBD1 tentatively as D gene (5 bases match). The nucleotides are TGTGCCAGTAGTATACAGGGTGTACAAGAGACCCAGTACTTC. Its protein product is CASSIQGVQETQYF.